The 9 T cell receptor beta chains presented below share a single source sample, sequenced in a study of cytomegalovirus exposure and HLA in healthy donors. The PCR employed 60 Vbeta primers together with 13 Jbeta primers. Some clones are missing from TCRdb's copy, which holds only in-frame ones; the method was immunoSEQ multiplex PCR. The repertoire consists of about 110,000 clones, with roughly 80% occurring once and the leading ten covering roughly 5%. Sample: PBMCs. The receptors derive from a female donor in good health and CMV-seropositive.

This chain connects TRBV19 to TRBJ1-5, with D perhaps TRBD1 (6 bases). The V gene's germline CDR1 is LNHDA and CDR2 SQIVND (reference sequence). This CDR3 spans 17 amino acids. The V gene lost 5 bases and the J gene lost 1 base, with 18 bases spanning the gap. CDR3 residues: CASSPSPRQGSNQPQHF. The CDR3 DNA is TGTGCCAGTAGTCCTTCACCCCGTCAGGGGAGCAATCAGCCCCAGCATTTT.

This sequence joins TRBV18 and TRBJ1-2, with a tentative D call TRBD1 (6 bases). The CDR3 spans 15 residues. The V end was cut by 3 bases, the J end by 2 bases, with 13 bases between. The germline V gene has CDR1 KGHSH and CDR2 LQKENI. The CDR3 sequence: CASSPRQASNYGYTF. In nucleotides, the CDR3 is TGTGCCAGCTCACCCCGACAGGCGAGCAACTATGGCTACACCTTC. Full variable domain (missing parts from reference TRBV18 and TRBJ1-2): NAGVMQNPRHLVRRRGQEARLRCSPMKGHSHVYWYRQLPEEGLKFMVYLQKENIIDESGMPKERFSAEFPKEGPSILRIQQVVRGDSAAYFCASSPRQASNYGYTFGSGTRLTVV.

The chain employs TRBV9 and TRBJ2-1; tentatively, D is TRBD2 (5 bases). V shed 0 bases and J shed 5 bases, with 9 bases lying between them. Germline V gene sequence: CDR1 SGDLS, CDR2 YYNGEE. This CDR3 contains 14 residues. DNA for the CDR3: TGTGCCAGCAGCGTAGGGGCGGAGGACAATGAGCAGTTCTTC. Its protein product is CASSVGAEDNEQFF.

V and J are TRBV7-9 and TRBJ2-7, with 9 bases aligning to TRBD1. With V trimmed by 1 base and J by 5 bases, 3 bases remained unmatched. The CDR3 has 14 amino acids. Per germline, CDR1 SEHNR and CDR2 FQNEAQ (reference sequence). DNA for the CDR3: TGTGCCAGCAGCTTAGGGACAGGGGTTAACGAGCAGTACTTC. Amino acid sequence: CASSLGTGVNEQYF. Full variable domain (missing parts from reference TRBV7-9 and TRBJ2-7): DTGVSQNPRHKITKRGQNVTFRCDPISEHNRLYWYRQTLGQGPEFLTYFQNEAQLEKSRLLSDRFSAERPKGSFSTLEIQRTEQGDSAMYLCASSLGTGVNEQYFGPGTRLTVT.

The chain links TRBV4-3 to TRBJ1-5; 7 bases match TRBD1. The CDR3 covers 14 residues. After removal of 2 bases from V and 11 bases from J, the junction contained 9 bases not matched to a gene. The germline V gene encodes CDR1 LGHNA and CDR2 YSLEER. CDR3 sequence (DNA): TGCGCCAGCAGCCAAACGAGACAGGGTGGAGCCCAGCATTTT. Its translation is CASSQTRQGGAQHF.

CDR3 residues: CASSPGLAEVYEQYF. The CDR3 DNA reads as TGTGCCAGCTCACCGGGACTAGCGGAGGTCTACGAGCAGTACTTC. This chain uses TRBV18 with TRBJ2-7; 11 bases align to TRBD2. Losses at the gene ends were 3 bases for V and 3 bases for J; bases not matched to a gene: 4. Germline values: CDR1 KGHSH, CDR2 LQKENI. The CDR3 extends over 15 amino acids.

The sample holds a few counts of this clone. The chain has TRBV4-1 and TRBJ1-1; unclear D gene. The CDR3 runs to 16 residues. Trimming took 1 base from V and 0 from J, leaving 12 bases between them. Germline-derived CDR1 and CDR2 are MGHRA and YSYEKL. The DNA for the CDR3 is TGCGCCAGCAGCCAAGCCGGGATTAAATTGAACACTGAAGCTTTCTTT. This translates into CASSQAGIKLNTEAFF.

The J gene is TRBJ2-2, the V gene TRBV4-3; 9 bases match TRBD2. Germline trimming cut 0 bases from V and 12 bases from J; bases unmatched to any gene: 2. This CDR3 spans 13 amino acids. The germline V gene encodes CDR1 LGHNA and CDR2 YSLEER. The CDR3 region is CASSQEAGGKLFF. Written as DNA, the CDR3 is TGCGCCAGCAGCCAAGAAGCGGGGGGCAAGCTGTTTTTT.

This sequence joins TRBV9 and TRBJ1-2; D may be TRBD1 (5 bases). The germline V and J ends were trimmed by 7 bases and 8 bases, with 15 bases remaining between them. The germline gives CDR1 SGDLS, CDR2 YYNGEE. The CDR3 extends over 12 amino acids. CDR3 amino acids: CASGQGAGGYTF. The DNA of the CDR3 is TGTGCCAGCGGCCAGGGCGCAGGGGGCTACACCTTC.